This TCR beta chain was observed in a study of Graves' ophthalmopathy and Graves' hyperthyroidism. Certain patients were not enrolled. These were patients with other autoimmune diseases, uncontrolled infections, pregnancy or lactation. V gave up 7 bases and J gave up 8 bases, with 11 bases separating them. This CDR3 is built from 10 residues. CDR1 DFQATT and CDR2 SNEGSKA come from the germline V gene (reference sequence). The TCR beta CDR3 regions underwent amplification from RNA transcripts. Second-round multiplex PCR came after a first-round RT-PCR that employed HTBI primers. TCRdb redid the calling of the multiplex PCR reads with MiXCR, one entry per CDR3 protein. Of over a million distinct CDR3 sequences listed, less than 45% are singletons.

Material for sequencing was peripheral blood or thyroid tissue (not recorded which). This chain links TRBV20-1 with TRBJ1-2, with D uncertain. The sequence derives from an adult man with Graves' hyperthyroidism. The CDR3 loop reads CSVVGVGYTF. CDR3 nucleotides: TGCAGTGTTGTGGGAGTCGGCTACACCTTC.